The 20 T cell receptor beta chains below were found in one sample sequenced in a study of cytomegalovirus exposure and HLA in healthy donors. It was with 60 Vbeta and 13 Jbeta primers that the PCR ran. Method: immunoSEQ multiplex PCR; TCRdb's copy keeps in-frame clones and lacks some. The sample yields about 150,000 clones, about 68% seen once. Sequenced: PBMCs. The receptors shown here come from a man aged 18 to 30 in good health and CMV-seronegative.

This chain joins TRBV21-1 and TRBJ2-1; TRBD1, as called in the table, went unchecked against the DNA. TRBV21-1 is a pseudogene segment. This CDR3 contains 16 residues. The DNA of the CDR3 is TGTGCCAGCAGCCCCCCGGGACAGGGGTTTTTGAATGAGCAGTTCTTC. Amino acid sequence: CASSPPGQGFLNEQFF.

The chain links TRBV10-1 to TRBJ2-3; 7 bases fit TRBD2. The CDR3 consists of 17 residues. The germline gives CDR1 WNHNN, CDR2 SYGVQD (reference sequence). J gave up 1 base and V 2 bases, and 9 bases lay outside the gene matches. The CDR3 nucleotides are TGCGCCAGCAGTGAGCCTAGCGGCCCTCTCGGCACAGATACGCAGTATTTT. It yields the protein CASSEPSGPLGTDTQYF.

This clone was counted between two and nine times. The V gene is TRBV9, the J gene TRBJ2-5; 7 bases are shared with TRBD1. Germline trimming cut 1 base from V and 5 bases from J; bases unmatched to any gene: 14. CDR3 length: 17 amino acids. The V gene's germline CDR1 is SGDLS and CDR2 YYNGEE. The CDR3 loop reads CASSVQTGQDLGETQYF. The DNA for the CDR3 is TGTGCCAGCAGCGTACAAACCGGACAGGATCTAGGGGAGACCCAGTACTTC.

This clone has only a few counts. The chain carries TRBV30 and TRBJ1-2; D remains ambiguous. With 4 bases removed from V and 6 bases from J, the gap between germline ends came to 12 bases. Looked up from germline, CDR1 is GTSNPN and CDR2 is SVGIG (reference sequence). This CDR3 spans 12 amino acids. The CDR3 DNA reads TGTGCCTGGAACATTGGAGGCGATGGCTACACCTTC. This codes for CAWNIGGDGYTF. Full variable domain (remainder filled in from reference TRBV30 and TRBJ1-2): SQTIHQWPATLVQPVGSPLSLECTVEGTSNPNLYWYRQAAGRGLQLLFYSVGIGQISSEVPQNLSASRPQDRQFILSSKKLLLSDSGFYLCAWNIGGDGYTFGSGTRLTVV.

The CDR3 region is CASSMAPTWGGSYNEQFF. The CDR3 DNA sequence: TGTGCCAGTAGTATGGCTCCCACCTGGGGCGGCTCCTACAATGAGCAGTTCTTC. The gene calls are TRBV19 and TRBJ2-1; D is perhaps TRBD1 (5 bases). CDR3 length: 18 residues. Germline CDR1 and CDR2: LNHDA and SQIVND (reference sequence). Trimming took off 3 bases at V and 0 bases at J, with 18 bases between the two ends.

This chain joins TRBV21-1 and TRBJ2-7; TRBD1 is the table's D call and was not checked against the DNA. TRBV21-1 is termed a pseudogene. The CDR3 totals 13 residues. The CDR3 DNA follows: TGTGCCAGCAGCAATGGCACTCGCAGGGAGCAGTACTTC. Translation gives CASSNGTRREQYF.

This chain uses TRBV2 with TRBJ2-7, with TRBD2 as a possible D gene (7 bases). This CDR3 has 15 residues. Trimming pared 6 bases from V and 5 bases from J, leaving 20 bases between. CDR1 and CDR2 from the germline V gene are SNHLY and FYNNEI. This CDR3 reads CASSHRTRGVNEQYF. The CDR3 nucleotides read TGTGCCAGCAGCCATCGGACTAGGGGGGTGAACGAGCAGTACTTC.

V usage is TRBV27 and J usage is TRBJ1-2, with D perhaps TRBD1 (6 bases). The germline V gene encodes CDR1 MNHEY and CDR2 SMNVEV (reference sequence). The V gene lost 4 bases and the J gene lost 0 bases, with 9 bases spanning the gap. The CDR3 runs 14 residues. CDR3 amino acids: CASSSTGANYGYTF. For the CDR3, the DNA is TGTGCCAGCAGTTCGACAGGCGCTAACTATGGCTACACCTTC.

The chain links TRBV14 to TRBJ2-3, with D hard to call. Trimming stripped 0 bases from V and 5 bases from J, with 15 bases between. CDR1 and CDR2 from the germline V gene are SGHDN and FVKESK. The CDR3 is 16 amino acids. This CDR3 reads CASSQDPYLFGDTQYF. The CDR3, as DNA: TGTGCCAGCAGCCAAGATCCCTACCTATTTGGAGATACGCAGTATTTT.

This chain connects TRBV11-2 to TRBJ2-7; D is possibly TRBD2 (5 bases). Germline V gives CDR1 SGHAT, CDR2 FQNNGV. The CDR3 extends over 14 amino acids. Trimming stripped 3 bases from V and 0 bases from J, with 9 bases between. The CDR3: CASSFSGNSYEQYF. The CDR3 DNA follows: TGTGCCAGCAGCTTTTCGGGGAACTCCTACGAGCAGTACTTC.

This chain links TRBV4-3 with TRBJ2-2, with D hard to call. Germline V lookup: CDR1 LGHNA, CDR2 YSLEER. Trimming pared 0 bases from V and 8 bases from J, leaving 22 bases between. The CDR3 contains 18 residues. The CDR3 region is CASSQDQRFGVLWGELFF. The CDR3 DNA reads as TGCGCCAGCAGCCAAGATCAACGGTTCGGAGTCTTGTGGGGGGAGCTGTTTTTT.

The V call is TRBV19, the J call TRBJ1-4; TRBD1 matches 11 bases. Germline values: CDR1 LNHDA, CDR2 SQIVND (reference sequence). CDR3 length equals 15 residues. J gave up 3 bases and V 9 bases, and 6 bases lay outside the gene matches. The CDR3 here is CASKTDRGPNEKLFF. The CDR3 DNA reads TGTGCCAGCAAGACGGACAGGGGGCCTAATGAAAAACTGTTTTTT.

The V call is TRBV25-1, the J call TRBJ2-7, with 7 bases matching TRBD1. Unmatched junction bases numbered 5, after V lost 3 bases and J lost 0 bases. CDR3 length equals 15 residues. CDR1 and CDR2 from the germline V gene are MGHDK and SYGVNS. CDR3 DNA: TGTGCCAGCAGTGAGCAGGGGGAATTCTCCTACGAGCAGTACTTC. This translates into CASSEQGEFSYEQYF.

The rearrangement uses TRBV2 and TRBJ1-5; 8 positions match TRBD1. V shed 3 bases and J 5 bases; nucleotides not matched to a gene: 6. Germline assignment: CDR1 SNHLY and CDR2 FYNNEI. The CDR3 runs 15 residues. The CDR3 sequence is CASSDDRGGDQPQHF. For the CDR3, the DNA is TGTGCCAGCAGTGACGACAGGGGAGGGGATCAGCCCCAGCATTTT.

The chain carries TRBV6-5 and TRBJ1-2; weak D call: TRBD1 (6 bases). The CDR3 has 11 amino acids. Deletions cut 11 bases from V and 8 bases from J, with 15 bases between. Germline CDR1 and CDR2: MNHEY and SVGAGI. The CDR3 region is CAARGFGGYTF. Here the CDR3 DNA reads TGTGCCGCGAGGGGGTTTGGAGGCTACACCTTC.

This clone was counted only a few times. The chain has TRBV7-7 and TRBJ2-5; TRBD2 matches 7 bases. After removal of 4 bases from V and 5 bases from J, the junction contained 7 bases not matched to a gene. The CDR3 extends over 14 amino acids. CDR1 is SSHAT and CDR2 is FNYEAQ in the germline V gene (reference sequence). The CDR3 loop reads CASSSLGRTETQYF. In DNA, the CDR3 is TGTGCCAGCAGCTCACTCGGGAGGACCGAGACCCAGTACTTC.

This chain joins TRBV19 and TRBJ2-2; 9 bases fit TRBD1. V dropped 5 bases and J dropped 6; count of bases not matched to a gene: 1. Germline lookup yields CDR1 LNHDA and CDR2 SQIVND (reference sequence). The CDR3 is 13 residues long. This chain's CDR3 is CASSRQGAGELFF. The CDR3 DNA sequence: TGTGCCAGTAGTCGACAGGGGGCCGGGGAGCTGTTTTTT. Filled out from reference TRBV19 and TRBJ2-2, the complete variable domain reads DGGITQSPKYLFRKEGQNVTLSCEQNLNHDAMYWYRQDPGQGLRLIYYSQIVNDFQKGDIAEGYSVSREKKESFPLTVTSAQKNPTAFYLCASSRQGAGELFFGEGSRLTVL.

This chain connects TRBV4-3 to TRBJ2-1; 8 nucleotides match TRBD2. The CDR3 consists of 18 residues. The junction had 16 bases not matched to a gene; V was cut back by 1 base and J by 8 bases. Germline V gene data show CDR1 as LGHNA and CDR2 as YSLEER. CDR3 in DNA: TGCGCCAGCAGCCAAGTATTCGGACTAGTCACCGGGGGGGATGAGCAGTTCTTC. Protein sequence: CASSQVFGLVTGGDEQFF.

This sequence joins TRBV11-2 and TRBJ2-7, with TRBD2 identical over 7 bases. Germline V CDR1 and CDR2: SGHAT, FQNNGV. V shed 6 bases and J 6 bases; nucleotides not matched to a gene: 17. The CDR3 sequence is 16 residues long. The DNA of the CDR3 is TGTGCCAGCAGTCTATTCCTAGCGGAGGGGTCCCGCGAGCAGTACTTC. The encoded protein is CASSLFLAEGSREQYF.

The chain has TRBV6-5 and TRBJ1-4, with D possibly matching TRBD1 (6 bases). From germline, CDR1 is MNHEY and CDR2 SVGAGI. Trimming took off 0 bases at V and 8 bases at J, with 13 bases between the two ends. The CDR3 is made up of 15 amino acids. Here the CDR3 reads CASSYSRQEREKLFF. CDR3 in DNA: TGTGCCAGCAGTTACTCGAGACAGGAGAGGGAAAAACTGTTTTTT.